One T cell receptor (beta chain) is described in this entry. The data were taken from a study of blood T cell repertoires in COVID-19. Study overall: There were acute and convalescent COVID-19 samples, and they came from the United States, Italy and Spain.

Measured with immunoSEQ multiplex PCR; TCRdb has only the in-frame clones, and not every one. The sample shows about 290,000 clones, around nine tenths of them seen only once. The Seattle site enrolled patients during active infection and followed them longitudinally. Per the germline V gene, CDR1 is MDHEN and CDR2 is SYDVKM. The V gene lost 2 bases and the J gene lost 5 bases, with 12 bases spanning the gap. CDR3 length: 14 residues. The chain recombines TRBV28 with TRBJ1-2; D remains ambiguous. The sample was peripheral blood. This receptor was obtained from a woman in her twenties or thirties with COVID-19, enrolled during active disease. CDR3 protein: CASSLARKNYGYTF. Written as DNA, the CDR3 is TGTGCCAGCAGTTTAGCCAGAAAGAATTATGGCTACACCTTC.